These T cell receptor beta chains were read from a single sample in a study of blood T cell repertoires in COVID-19. Profiled with immunoSEQ multiplex PCR; TCRdb holds only in-frame clones, not every one. The table lists some 60,000 clones, over 60% of them singletons, with approximately 21% in the top ten. Sequencing was performed on peripheral blood. All receptors come from a man younger than 40 with COVID-19, enrolled during active disease. CDR3s include the opening cysteine and the closing phenylalanine or tryptophan. The order of the fields is D gene, clone size, V gene, J gene, CDR3 length, CDR3 DNA, CDR3 protein. D genes are given only for firm matches. Only part of the rows carry a size: once, few, many, or a class if the clone is expanded.

TRBD1	NA	TRBV28	TRBJ1-2	17	TGTGCCAGCAGTACCGAAACAGGGGGCGCCATAGATCATGGCTACACCTTC	CASSTETGGAIDHGYTF
TRBD2	NA	TRBV5-6	TRBJ2-1	16	TGTGCCAGCAGCTTGGTTGGACTAGCAGACTACAATGAGCAGTTCTTC	CASSLVGLADYNEQFF
TRBD1	NA	TRBV6-5	TRBJ2-5	13	TGTGCCAGCAGGCAAGGGGGCGCGGAGACCCAGTACTTC	CASRQGGAETQYF
NA	NA	TRBV27	TRBJ1-1	14	TGTGCCAGCTTTAAAAGGGCGGGGAACACTGAAGCTTTCTTT	CASFKRAGNTEAFF
TRBD2	NA	TRBV5-5	TRBJ2-3	17	TGTGCCAGCAGCTTGGATCTCGCGGGCGGGGGGGTGGATACGCAGTATTTT	CASSLDLAGGGVDTQYF
NA	NA	TRBV21-1	TRBJ1-1	16	TGTGCCAGCAGCAAAGGGGGCAGGGGCCCTGACACTGAAGCTTTCTTT	CASSKGGRGPDTEAFF
TRBD1	medium-sized	TRBV23-1	TRBJ2-7	15	TGCGCCAGCAGTCAACCAGAGGGGGCGGGTTACGAGCAGTACTTC	CASSQPEGAGYEQYF
TRBD1	NA	TRBV19	TRBJ2-3	15	TGTGCCAGTAGTACCCTACAGGGGAGCCCAGATACGCAGTATTTT	CASSTLQGSPDTQYF
NA	NA	TRBV6-4	TRBJ2-5	13	TGTGCCAGCAGTCTCTTGGCGGGGGAGACCCAGTACTTC	CASSLLAGETQYF
TRBD1	NA	TRBV30	TRBJ1-4	17	TGTGCCTGGAGTTCTCCGACAGGGTATAGGGGTAATGAAAAACTGTTTTTT	CAWSSPTGYRGNEKLFF
TRBD2	NA	TRBV7-6	TRBJ2-1	15	TGTGCCAGCAGCTTAAGGACTAGCGGCTACAATGAGCAGTTCTTC	CASSLRTSGYNEQFF
NA	NA	TRBV28	TRBJ2-1	17	TGTGCCAGCAGCTACCAGCAGGCAGGGCCCCGGGACAATGAGCAGTTCTTC	CASSYQQAGPRDNEQFF
NA	NA	TRBV7-2	TRBJ2-7	16	TGTGCCAGCAGCTGGGGGCAGGTCTCTACCCCCATCGAGCAGTACTTC	CASSWGQVSTPIEQYF
NA	NA	TRBV7-2	TRBJ2-1	18	TGTGCCAGCAGCCGTCCACCTACAGGTCCGAGCTCCTACAATGAGCAGTTCTTC	CASSRPPTGPSSYNEQFF
TRBD1	once	TRBV7-6	TRBJ1-4	14	TGTGCCAGCAGCTCGGGACAGGGAGTTGGGAAACTGTTTTTT	CASSSGQGVGKLFF
NA	NA	TRBV5-1	TRBJ2-2	15	TGCGCCAGCAGCTTGAGCAGGGCGGACACCGGGGAGCTGTTTTTT	CASSLSRADTGELFF
TRBD2	NA	TRBV7-9	TRBJ2-7	14	TGTGCCAGCAGCCCACTGACTAGCTCGGACGAGCAGTACTTC	CASSPLTSSDEQYF
NA	NA	TRBV21-1	TRBJ2-7	16	TGTGCCAGCAGCAACCCCCGGGACAGGAGATGCTACGGGCAGTACTTC	CASSNPRDRRCYGQYF
TRBD2	NA	TRBV7-2	TRBJ2-7	14	TGTGCCAGCAGCGATCCGGGACTAGCGGACGAGCAGTACTTC	CASSDPGLADEQYF
NA	NA	TRBV11-3	TRBJ2-7	13	TGTGCCAGCAGCCCGACAATATCCTACGAGCAGTACTTC	CASSPTISYEQYF
NA	NA	TRBV6-2/TRBV6-3	TRBJ2-3	15	TGTGCCAGCAGTTCGGGTTGGGGGGGCACAGATACGCAGTATTTT	CASSSGWGGTDTQYF
TRBD2	few	TRBV6-5	TRBJ2-7	14	TGTGCCAGCAGTCCCGGGACTAGGGGGTTGGAGCAGTACTTC	CASSPGTRGLEQYF
TRBD1	once	TRBV18	TRBJ1-1	16	TGTGCCAGCTCACCGGGACAGGGTCTAGGGAACACTGAAGCTTTCTTT	CASSPGQGLGNTEAFF
NA	few	TRBV7-9	TRBJ1-6	16	TGTGCCAGCAGCTTAGGTGTTCAGGGGCTGGTTTCACCCCTCCACTTT	CASSLGVQGLVSPLHF
TRBD1	NA	TRBV6-2/TRBV6-3	TRBJ1-6	14	TGTGCCAGCAGCCGGGACAGGGGTAATTCACCCCTCCACTTT	CASSRDRGNSPLHF
NA	NA	TRBV21-1	TRBJ2-1	18	TGTGCCAGCACCTTTAGGAGACGCGGGACTAGTAAGTACAATGAGCAGTTCTTC	CASTFRRRGTSKYNEQFF
TRBD1	few	TRBV2	TRBJ1-1	16	TGTGCCAGCAGAACCCGACAGGGGGGTTATGACACTGAAGCTTTCTTT	CASRTRQGGYDTEAFF
NA	NA	TRBV7-2	TRBJ1-5	15	TGTGCCAGCAGCTTAGATGGACACATCAATCAGCCCCAGCATTTT	CASSLDGHINQPQHF
NA	once	TRBV12-3/TRBV12-4	TRBJ1-2	13	TGTGCCAGCAGACCAGGACAGAACTATGGCTACACCTTC	CASRPGQNYGYTF
NA	NA	TRBV27	TRBJ2-4	15	TGTGCCAGCAGTTCATACCGGGACTCGCAAAACATTCAGTACTTC	CASSSYRDSQNIQYF
NA	once	TRBV28	TRBJ1-5	16	TGTGCCAGCAGTTTGAAGAGTTACTATAGCAATCAGCCCCAGCATTTT	CASSLKSYYSNQPQHF
NA	NA	TRBV6-2/TRBV6-3	TRBJ1-2	15	TGTGCCAGCAGTTACTCCGGCCTAGGGGACTATGGCTACACCTTC	CASSYSGLGDYGYTF
TRBD2	NA	TRBV5-5	TRBJ2-7	18	TGTGCCAGCAGCTTGGAAGTGGGACTAGCGGGATGGGTGTACGAGCAGTACTTC	CASSLEVGLAGWVYEQYF
TRBD2	NA	TRBV6-5	TRBJ2-7	15	TGTGCCAGCAGTTACTCGATTACGGGAGGGACCGAGCAGTACTTC	CASSYSITGGTEQYF
NA	NA	TRBV7-6	TRBJ1-3	15	TGTGCCAGCAGCTCGGACACAAACTCTGGAAACACCATATATTTT	CASSSDTNSGNTIYF
TRBD1	NA	TRBV18	TRBJ2-7	16	TGTGCCAGCTCACCTTCTGAGGGACAGTCACGCTACGAGCAGTACTTC	CASSPSEGQSRYEQYF
TRBD1	NA	TRBV4-1	TRBJ2-1	15	TGCGCCAGCAGCATCAGACAGGGGGACTACAATGAGCAGTTCTTC	CASSIRQGDYNEQFF
NA	NA	TRBV19	TRBJ1-1	15	TGTGCCAGTAGTATATATGGCACCCGGGGCACTGAAGCTTTCTTT	CASSIYGTRGTEAFF
TRBD2	NA	TRBV4-2	TRBJ2-3	15	TGTGCCAGCAGCCAAGAAGCGGGGGGGCCAGATACGCAGTATTTT	CASSQEAGGPDTQYF
NA	NA	TRBV4-3	TRBJ2-7	14	TGCGCCAGCAGCCAGCAGACAGGACTCTACGAGCAGTACTTC	CASSQQTGLYEQYF
TRBD1	NA	TRBV28	TRBJ2-7	13	TGTGCCAGCAGCTCCGGGACAGGCAACGAGCAGTACTTC	CASSSGTGNEQYF
TRBD1	NA	TRBV7-8	TRBJ1-2	13	TGTGCCAGCAGCTCACGGACAGGGGATGGCTACACCTTC	CASSSRTGDGYTF
NA	NA	TRBV28	TRBJ2-5	13	TGTGCCAGCAGTCCGCGGGGCCAAGAGACCCAGTACTTC	CASSPRGQETQYF
TRBD2	NA	TRBV7-6	TRBJ2-3	15	TGTGCCAGCAGCTTAGTAGCGGGGCACACAGATACGCAGTATTTT	CASSLVAGHTDTQYF
TRBD2	NA	TRBV10-1	TRBJ2-4	13	TGCGCCGCGGGGGGGGAAGCCAAAAACATTCAGTACTTC	CAAGGEAKNIQYF
NA	NA	TRBV11-3	TRBJ2-1	13	TGTGCCAGCAGCTTCCTCCGGGACAATGAGCAGTTCTTC	CASSFLRDNEQFF
TRBD2	NA	TRBV11-3	TRBJ2-1	17	TGTGCCAGCAGCCCGGGGACTAGCGGGAGCTCCTACAATGAGCAGTTCTTC	CASSPGTSGSSYNEQFF
NA	NA	TRBV11-3	TRBJ2-2	15	TGTGCCAGCAGCTTAGTAGTCGAGAACACCGGGGAGCTGTTTTTT	CASSLVVENTGELFF
TRBD2	NA	TRBV10-3	TRBJ2-1	15	TGTGCCATCGGAGAGCGGGAGGCCTTACACAATGAGCAGTTCTTC	CAIGEREALHNEQFF
NA	many	TRBV30	TRBJ2-7	11	TGTGCCTGGGAGCATCTACGGGAGCAGTACTTC	CAWEHLREQYF
NA	NA	TRBV27	TRBJ2-7	16	TGTGCCAGCAGTGGGGCTACAATTAGCGGAGCCTACGAGCAGTACTTC	CASSGATISGAYEQYF
NA	NA	TRBV11-2	TRBJ2-5	14	TGTGCCAGCAGCTTTAGCCGGAGGCGAGAGACCCAGTACTTC	CASSFSRRRETQYF
TRBD2	NA	TRBV5-1	TRBJ2-1	14	TGCGCCAGCAGCTTACAGCGGGGGGGCAATGAGCAGTTCTTC	CASSLQRGGNEQFF